This T cell receptor beta chain was sequenced in a study of T cells in Graves' hyperthyroidism and ophthalmopathy. TCR beta CDR3 regions were amplified from RNA transcripts. In the first-round RT-PCR of the TCR CDR3, the HTBI primer set was used. From the multiplex PCR reads, TCRdb called clonotypes with MiXCR, one entry per CDR3 protein. The sample includes 800,000 or so distinct CDR3 sequences, roughly 37% of them seen just once. Germline CDR1 reads MGHDK; CDR2 reads SYGVNS. This CDR3 comprises 15 residues. The V and J ends lost 6 bases and 4 bases respectively, with 13 bases between them. Hyperthyroidism, newly diagnosed and lasting under 2 months, affected patients aged 18 to 65. Clinical symptoms, serum thyroxine, TRAb, thyroid ultrasound and orbital computed tomography established diagnosis.

The V call is TRBV25-1, the J call TRBJ1-6; a weak D match, TRBD1 (5 bases). The specimen was blood. The sequence was obtained from a man aged 18 to 30 with Graves' hyperthyroidism. CDR3 DNA: TGTGCCAGCAGCCAAGGAGGGGCGTATAATTCACCCCTCCACTTT. Translated: CASSQGGAYNSPLHF.